This T cell receptor (beta chain) was obtained from a study of PD-1 blockade in classical Hodgkin lymphoma. J was trimmed by 4 bases and V by 7 bases; bases with no gene match: 6. The CDR3 extends over 12 amino acids. Germline CDR1 and CDR2: SQVTM and ANQGSEA. Libraries were prepared by immunoSEQ multiplex PCR; TCRdb keeps only in-frame clonotypes and omits some of them. The sample shows 6,800 or so clones, 76% of them seen only once. All the patients suffered relapse after autologous stem cell transplantation, and brentuximab vedotin exposure differed. The TCR was taken from a human donor with classical Hodgkin lymphoma. Sequenced material: peripheral blood mononuclear cells (PBMCs), taken before the second cycle of nivolumab. The V and J genes are TRBV29-1 and TRBJ1-2; 7 bases fit TRBD1. CDR3 in amino acids: CSGRTGFYGYTF. The CDR3 DNA reads TGCAGCGGGCGGACAGGCTTCTATGGCTACACCTTC.